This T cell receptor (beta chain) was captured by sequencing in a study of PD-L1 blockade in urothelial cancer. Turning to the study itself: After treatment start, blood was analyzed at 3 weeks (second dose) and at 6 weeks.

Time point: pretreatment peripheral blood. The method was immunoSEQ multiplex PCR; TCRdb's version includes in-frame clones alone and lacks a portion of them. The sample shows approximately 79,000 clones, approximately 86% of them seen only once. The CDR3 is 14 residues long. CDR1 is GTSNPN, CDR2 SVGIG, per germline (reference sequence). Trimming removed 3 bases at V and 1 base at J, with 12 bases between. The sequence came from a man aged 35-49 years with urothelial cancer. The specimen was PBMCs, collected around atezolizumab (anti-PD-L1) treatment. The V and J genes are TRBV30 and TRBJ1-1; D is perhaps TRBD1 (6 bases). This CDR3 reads CAWRFGQTNTEAFF. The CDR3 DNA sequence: TGTGCCTGGAGGTTCGGACAGACGAACACTGAAGCTTTCTTT.